The rows below give T cell receptor beta chains drawn from one sample of a study of T cells after yellow fever vaccination. Each CDR3 protein is one row after TCRdb ran MiXCR on the 5' RACE reads. The table records over 65,000 distinct CDR3 sequences, roughly 14% of them present only once. Sequenced material: CD8+ T cells not binding an NS4B(214-222) dextramer, sorted from PBMCs, taken 20 to 25 days after the first yellow fever vaccination. The receptor set was obtained from a man between 18 and 29 years old who received the YFV17D yellow fever vaccine. The CDR3 runs from the conserved cysteine through the conserved F or W. A D gene is named only where the DNA matches it firmly. The size of a clone is reported for some rows only, either as once, few or many, or as a class for expanded clones.

d_gene: TRBD1
j_gene: TRBJ1-1
abundance: -
v_gene: TRBV6-1
len: 14
CDR3aa: CASRKQGTDTEAFF
CDR3nt: TGTGCCAGCAGGAAACAGGGGACGGACACTGAAGCTTTCTTT

d_gene: TRBD2
j_gene: TRBJ2-7
abundance: few
v_gene: TRBV27
len: 15
CDR3aa: CASSPHSGAIYEQYF
CDR3nt: TGTGCCAGCAGTCCCCATAGCGGGGCAATCTACGAGCAGTACTTC

d_gene: TRBD1
j_gene: TRBJ2-5
abundance: -
v_gene: TRBV4-1
len: 15
CDR3aa: CASSPGQAGWETQYF
CDR3nt: TGCGCCAGCAGTCCTGGACAGGCAGGCTGGGAGACCCAGTACTTC

d_gene: TRBD1
j_gene: TRBJ2-5
abundance: few
v_gene: TRBV9
len: 15
CDR3aa: CASSYTGTGQETQYF
CDR3nt: TGTGCCAGCAGTTATACCGGGACAGGGCAAGAGACCCAGTACTTC

d_gene: TRBD2
j_gene: TRBJ2-7
abundance: -
v_gene: TRBV7-8
len: 14
CDR3aa: CASSPYGGSYEQYF
CDR3nt: TGTGCCAGCAGCCCTTACGGGGGGTCCTACGAGCAGTACTTC

d_gene: TRBD1
j_gene: TRBJ1-5
abundance: -
v_gene: TRBV6-1
len: 14
CDR3aa: CASRPGGWNQPQHF
CDR3nt: TGTGCCAGCAGACCAGGGGGCTGGAATCAGCCCCAGCATTTT

d_gene: -
j_gene: TRBJ2-1
abundance: few
v_gene: TRBV9
len: 15
CDR3aa: CASSDLANFHNEQFF
CDR3nt: TGTGCCAGCAGCGACCTAGCTAACTTCCACAATGAGCAGTTCTTC

d_gene: -
j_gene: TRBJ2-2
abundance: -
v_gene: TRBV6-4
len: 13
CDR3aa: CASSDPNTGELFF
CDR3nt: TGTGCCAGTAGTGACCCGAACACCGGGGAGCTGTTTTTT

d_gene: -
j_gene: TRBJ2-1
abundance: few
v_gene: TRBV7-9
len: 13
CDR3aa: CASSRGTWNEQFF
CDR3nt: TGTGCCAGCAGCCGTGGGACGTGGAATGAGCAGTTCTTC

d_gene: -
j_gene: TRBJ2-3
abundance: -
v_gene: TRBV7-2
len: 17
CDR3aa: CASSLPSQGTSTDTQYF
CDR3nt: TGTGCCAGCAGCTTACCTTCTCAGGGCACTAGCACAGATACGCAGTATTTT

d_gene: TRBD1
j_gene: TRBJ2-5
abundance: -
v_gene: TRBV11-2
len: 15
CDR3aa: CASSLGQGLQETQYF
CDR3nt: TGTGCCAGCAGCTTAGGACAGGGGTTACAAGAGACCCAGTACTTC